In its sample, the clone carrying this T cell receptor beta chain was seen many times. Building of the TCR beta libraries involved iRepertoire HTBI primers and Arm-PCR of CDR3 regions. TCRdb recomputed calls from the multiplex PCR reads with MiXCR, one row per CDR3 protein. The data contain about 470,000 distinct CDR3 sequences, roughly 17% of them singletons. Time point defined: newly diagnosed GD, antithyroid drugs for less than 3 months. Construction of the TCR library relied on RNA isolated from PBMCs. Trimming cost V 6 bases and J 0 bases; bases outside gene matches: 5. This CDR3 comprises 16 residues. The germline V gene encodes CDR1 MDHEN and CDR2 SYDVKM. The data were taken from a study of regulatory T cells in long-lasting Graves disease. These data also featured in a second study, about T cells in Graves' hyperthyroidism and ophthalmopathy.

This material consisted of peripheral blood mononuclear cells (PBMCs), taken at new diagnosis, from a patient treated with antithyroid drugs. This chain links TRBV28 with TRBJ2-2, with TRBD1 matching 9 bases. This receptor was obtained from a middle-aged man with Graves disease. CDR3 nucleotides: TGTGCCAGCAGATTACGACAGGGGGCGAACACCGGGGAGCTGTTTTTT. It translates to CASRLRQGANTGELFF.